Shown below are 18 T cell receptor beta chains from a single sample sequenced in a study of T cell repertoires in cytomegalovirus infection. For these TCRs, the target antigens are not known. A single record per CDR3 protein comes from TCRdb applying MiXCR to the reads. The table records tens of thousands of distinct CDR3 sequences, 28% of them present only once. This sample comprised CD8+ T cells from cultured PBMCs, obtained from culture after CMV antigen stimulation. These receptor sequences come from a human donor in good health (CMV status not recorded). Some clones in this sample may be carry-over from other donors' samples.

There are many counts of this clonotype. The chain couples TRBV4-1 to TRBJ2-7, with D perhaps being TRBD1 or TRBD2 (5 bases each). This CDR3 region has 17 residues. Trimming shortened V by 0 bases and J by 1 base, and 16 bases separated the two germline ends. CDR1 is MGHRA and CDR2 is YSYEKL in the germline V gene. CDR3 amino acids: CASSQDQPGRMSYEQYF. For the CDR3, the DNA is TGCGCCAGCAGCCAAGATCAGCCAGGGAGAATGTCCTACGAGCAGTACTTC.

This clonotype has a handful of counts. The rearrangement links TRBV7-9 to TRBJ2-7; 10 nucleotides agree with TRBD1. Germline V lookup: CDR1 SEHNR, CDR2 FQNEAQ (reference sequence). The CDR3 sequence is 14 residues long. The junction had 6 bases not matched to a gene; V was cut back by 5 bases and J by 5 bases. The CDR3 sequence: CASSQRDRGDEQYF. The DNA for the CDR3 is TGTGCCAGCAGCCAACGGGACAGGGGCGACGAGCAGTACTTC.

The rearrangement joins TRBV11-2 to TRBJ2-3; TRBD1 is a possible D gene (6 bases). Trimming cost V 5 bases and J 2 bases, with 11 bases left between them. Germline V CDR1 and CDR2: SGHAT, FQNNGV. The CDR3 loop spans 14 amino acids. CDR3 region: CASSLGGITDTQYF. The DNA for the CDR3 is TGTGCCAGCAGCCTAGGGGGTATCACAGATACGCAGTATTTT.

V and J are TRBV7-9 and TRBJ1-2; D unclear. The length of the CDR3 is 12 residues. Germline values: CDR1 SEHNR, CDR2 FQNEAQ (reference sequence). V lost 3 bases and J lost 3, with 5 bases in between. The CDR3 bases are TGTGCCAGCAGCTTGGCGGACTATGGCTACACCTTC. It yields the protein CASSLADYGYTF.

The chain joins TRBV7-3 to TRBJ2-5; 10 bases map to TRBD2. The V gene end was trimmed by 2 bases and the J gene end by 8 bases; junction bases not matched to a gene: 2. CDR1 and CDR2 (germline): SGHTA, FQGTGA. The CDR3 loop spans 13 amino acids. CDR3 amino acids: CASSLSSGGTQYF. Here the CDR3 DNA reads TGTGCCAGCAGCTTATCTAGCGGGGGAACCCAGTACTTC.

This clonotype was seen many times. The V gene is TRBV12-3 or TRBV12-4, the J gene TRBJ1-2; 7 positions match TRBD1. Trimming removed 6 bases from V and 0 bases from J; junction bases left unmatched: 10. The CDR3 runs to 16 residues. CDR3 amino acids: CASSLEPGGANYGYTF. The DNA of the CDR3 is TGTGCCAGCAGCCTTGAGCCAGGGGGAGCTAACTATGGCTACACCTTC.

This chain joins TRBV2 and TRBJ2-6; D gene uncertain. CDR3 length equals 16 residues. Trimming took 7 bases from V and 0 from J, leaving 13 bases between them. CDR1 SNHLY and CDR2 FYNNEI come from the germline V gene. As DNA, the CDR3 is TGTGCCAGCATGGCTTCGTACAGCTCTGGGGCCAACGTCCTGACTTTC. Translated, it gives CASMASYSSGANVLTF.

This clonotype was observed a handful of times. The chain carries TRBV6-1 and TRBJ2-2; 8 positions match TRBD2. This CDR3 is 15 amino acids long. CDR1 is MNHNS, CDR2 SASEGT, per germline. V shed 5 bases and J 6 bases; nucleotides not matched to a gene: 8. CDR3 sequence (DNA): TGTGCCAGCAGTTACGGTGGACTAGCTGCCGGGGAGCTGTTTTTT. The encoded protein is CASSYGGLAAGELFF.

The rearrangement uses TRBV11-2 and TRBJ2-7, with D perhaps being TRBD1 or TRBD2 (5 bases each). Germline loops: CDR1 SGHAT, CDR2 FQNNGV. V was pared by 5 bases and J by 1 base, with 12 bases between. CDR3 length: 14 amino acids. Here the CDR3 reads CASSTPGPSYEQYF. CDR3 coding DNA: TGTGCCAGCAGCACACCGGGACCTTCCTACGAGCAGTACTTC.

Only a few counts were recorded for this clonotype. The J gene is TRBJ2-1, the V gene TRBV6-1; TRBD2 aligns across 7 bases. The CDR3 is made up of 16 amino acids. The germline V gene has CDR1 MNHNS and CDR2 SASEGT. V was clipped by 4 bases and J by 0 bases; unmatched bases: 6. The CDR3 spells CASSGSGTSSYNEQFF. For the CDR3, the DNA is TGTGCCAGCAGTGGAAGCGGGACCAGCTCCTACAATGAGCAGTTCTTC.

This clonotype was seen only a few times. The chain carries TRBV6-2 or TRBV6-3 and TRBJ1-5; TRBD1 is a possible D gene (5 bases). With 10 bases removed from V and 2 bases from J, the gap between germline ends came to 15 bases. Germline CDR1 is MNHEY and CDR2 is SVGEGT. This CDR3 spans 14 amino acids. The CDR3 is CAIRGGSGNQPQHF. CDR3 coding DNA: TGTGCCATCCGGGGGGGATCTGGCAATCAGCCCCAGCATTTT.

There are a few counts of this clonotype. CDR3 nucleotides: TGTGCCAGCAGTCCGTCGGGACAGGGGAACACTGAAGCTTTCTTT. Protein product: CASSPSGQGNTEAFF. The rearrangement links TRBV12-3 or TRBV12-4 to TRBJ1-1, with 9 bases identical to TRBD1. The CDR3 totals 15 residues. V lost 5 bases and J lost 1; bases outside the gene matches: 5.

The V gene is TRBV7-3, the J gene TRBJ2-2, with D perhaps TRBD2 (5 bases). Trimming shortened V by 5 bases and J by 6 bases, and 13 bases separated the two germline ends. CDR1 is SGHTA and CDR2 is FQGTGA in the germline V gene. The CDR3 has 14 amino acids. The CDR3 region has the DNA TGTGCCAGCAGCGAGAGGGATTCGGCCGGGGAGCTGTTTTTT. Its protein product is CASSERDSAGELFF. The full variable domain, completed using reference TRBV7-3 and TRBJ2-2, is GAGVSQTPSNKVTEKGKYVELRCDPISGHTALYWYRQSLGQGPEFLIYFQGTGAADDSGLPNDRFFAVRPEGSVSTLKIQRTERGDSAVYLCASSERDSAGELFFGEGSRLTVL.

The sample holds a few counts of this clonotype. J is TRBJ2-3 and V is TRBV11-2; the D gene could be TRBD1 or TRBD2 (5 bases each). CDR1 and CDR2 (germline): SGHAT, FQNNGV. V was pared by 3 bases and J by 4 bases, with 23 bases between. The CDR3 length is 18 residues. The CDR3 nucleotides are TGTGCCAGCAGCTTCTCCATGGGCAGGGAGTTCGGTTCAGATACGCAGTATTTT. Protein sequence: CASSFSMGREFGSDTQYF.

This clonotype was observed many times. The gene calls are TRBV7-8 and TRBJ2-5, with TRBD2 identical over 12 bases. Germline V lookup: CDR1 SGHVS, CDR2 FQNEAQ. V lost 4 bases, J lost 5 bases, and 11 bases stayed unmatched. This CDR3 is built from 17 residues. The CDR3 DNA is TGTGCCAGCAGCTCGGGACTAGCGGGTGGGAGACGGGAGACCCAGTACTTC. It is translated as CASSSGLAGGRRETQYF.

This clonotype was seen a handful of times. The chain links TRBV10-2 to TRBJ1-1; 7 bases map to TRBD1. Losses at the gene ends were 9 bases for V and 0 bases for J; bases not matched to a gene: 1. CDR3 length: 12 residues. CDR1 and CDR2 (germline): WSHSY, SAAADI. The CDR3 sequence is CASGQVNTEAFF. The CDR3 DNA is TGCGCCAGTGGACAGGTGAACACTGAAGCTTTCTTT.

The V and J genes are TRBV30 and TRBJ1-1; D may be TRBD1 (5 bases). Germline-derived CDR1 and CDR2 are GTSNPN and SVGIG (reference sequence). This CDR3 is 13 amino acids long. V gave up 3 bases and J gave up 4 bases, with 12 bases separating them. CDR3 in DNA: TGTGCCTGGAGGATACGGGGGGGCACTGAAGCTTTCTTT. Amino acids: CAWRIRGGTEAFF.

This clonotype was detected a few times. This rearrangement joins TRBV27 to TRBJ2-1, with D perhaps given as TRBD1 or TRBD2 (5 bases each). The germline V gene encodes CDR1 MNHEY and CDR2 SMNVEV (reference sequence). Trimming stripped 4 bases from V and 6 bases from J, with 19 bases between. The CDR3 is made up of 16 amino acids. CDR3 residues: CASSSLGLLSGNEQFF. CDR3 in DNA: TGTGCCAGCAGTTCGTTGGGGCTCTTGAGCGGCAATGAGCAGTTCTTC.